This T cell receptor (beta chain) came from a study of blood T cell repertoires in COVID-19. Study context: Sample material is recorded as cDNA or gDNA derived from T cells, B-cell-depleted T cells, or PBMCs.

Assay: immunoSEQ multiplex PCR; the TCRdb copy retains only in-frame clones and omits some. Of about 59,000 clones listed, approximately 82% are singletons. By sample share, this clone is medium-sized (0.01 to 0.1%). V gave up 1 base and J gave up 5 bases, with 11 bases separating them. The CDR3 runs 15 residues. Germline V lookup: CDR1 MGHRA, CDR2 YSYEKL. The receptor's source is a man older than 75 with acute or convalescent COVID-19. The chain employs TRBV4-1 and TRBJ1-4, with a possible D match to TRBD1 (6 bases). Sample: peripheral blood. CDR3: CASSQASQGNEKLFF. In DNA, the CDR3 is TGCGCCAGCAGCCAAGCTTCCCAGGGGAATGAAAAACTGTTTTTT.